The 10 T cell receptor beta chains in this list originate from one sample, sequenced in a study of identical twins. TCRdb fed the 5' RACE reads into MiXCR, producing one record per CDR3 protein. The sample lists approximately 630,000 distinct CDR3 sequences, under 8.5% seen once, with around 1.6% in the top ten. These data were likewise used in another study, on yellow fever vaccine responses in identical twins.

The sample consisted of PBMCs. These receptors originate from a woman aged 18-30 years in good health.

In its sample, this clonotype was seen many times. V gene TRBV24-1 combines with J gene TRBJ2-3; D remains ambiguous. The CDR3 is 13 residues long. The V gene's germline CDR1 is KGHDR and CDR2 SFDVKD. V dropped 4 bases and J dropped 2 bases, with 6 bases sitting between them. The CDR3 region is CATSDSTTDTQYF. The CDR3, as DNA: TGTGCCACCAGTGACTCCACCACAGATACGCAGTATTTT.

The sample holds many counts of this clonotype. The chain is built from TRBV28 and TRBJ2-1; 10 bases map to TRBD1. V shed 10 bases, J shed 9 bases, and the junction held 12 bases outside the gene matches. CDR3 length: 14 residues. Germline CDR1 MDHEN, CDR2 SYDVKM. The CDR3 reads CATQMGTGDREQFF. The CDR3 nucleotides read TGTGCCACCCAAATGGGGACAGGGGATCGTGAGCAGTTCTTC.

The table lists this clonotype with a few counts. The chain employs TRBV6-1 and TRBJ2-2; possible D gene TRBD2, 5 bases. The CDR3 consists of 14 residues. With 7 bases removed from V and 2 bases from J, the gap between germline ends came to 11 bases. Germline CDR1 is MNHNS and CDR2 is SASEGT. The CDR3 here is CASTESGNTGELFF. The CDR3 DNA reads TGTGCCAGCACAGAAAGCGGAAACACCGGGGAGCTGTTTTTT.

A few counts support this clonotype. V usage is TRBV25-1 and J usage is TRBJ1-2; TRBD1 matches at 7 bases. The CDR3 consists of 13 residues. J gave up 4 bases and V 3 bases, and 2 bases lay outside the gene matches. Germline V gene sequence: CDR1 MGHDK, CDR2 SYGVNS. The CDR3 here is CASSDGQAYGYTF. CDR3 bases: TGTGCCAGCAGTGACGGACAGGCCTATGGCTACACCTTC.

This clonotype was detected many times. V usage is TRBV6-5 and J usage is TRBJ2-3; D possibly corresponds to TRBD2 (6 bases). The germline gives CDR1 MNHEY, CDR2 SVGAGI. Trimming removed 0 bases at V and 3 bases at J, with 16 bases between. This CDR3 spans 17 amino acids. The CDR3 sequence is CASSYSITGGRTDTQYF. The DNA of the CDR3 is TGTGCCAGCAGTTACTCGATTACCGGAGGGAGGACAGATACGCAGTATTTT.

There are many counts of this clonotype. The chain employs TRBV2 and TRBJ1-1; the D gene is possibly TRBD1 (6 bases). The CDR3 runs to 14 residues. With 3 bases removed from V and 7 bases from J, the gap between germline ends came to 15 bases. CDR1 and CDR2 from the germline V gene are SNHLY and FYNNEI. CDR3 DNA: TGTGCCAGCAGTGATCAACGGGGGCCGGGTGAAGCTTTCTTT. Its translation: CASSDQRGPGEAFF.

This clonotype appeared many times. V gene TRBV12-3 or TRBV12-4 combines with J gene TRBJ2-1, with TRBD2 matching over 10 bases. With V trimmed by 2 bases and J by 6 bases, 7 bases remained unmatched. There are 16 residues in the CDR3. CDR3 protein: CASSLRASGGGNEQFF. The CDR3 DNA reads as TGTGCCAGCAGTTTAAGAGCTAGCGGGGGTGGCAATGAGCAGTTCTTC.

The rearrangement uses TRBV20-1 and TRBJ2-1, with TRBD2 identical over 9 bases. CDR3 length equals 15 residues. Germline V gives CDR1 DFQATT, CDR2 SNEGSKA (reference sequence). J gave up 8 bases and V 3 bases, and 11 bases lay outside the gene matches. The CDR3 reads CSASLGSGGFHEQFF. CDR3 in DNA: TGCAGTGCTAGTTTGGGTAGCGGGGGCTTCCATGAGCAGTTCTTC.

The CDR3 region has the DNA TGTGCCAGCAGTGAAGCTGGGACACTAACTTCATATGAGCAGTTCTTC. Translation gives CASSEAGTLTSYEQFF. The J gene is TRBJ2-1, the V gene TRBV6-1, with a weak D call TRBD1 (6 bases). The CDR3 totals 16 residues. The germline gives CDR1 MNHNS, CDR2 SASEGT. Trimming cost V 0 bases and J 8 bases, with 17 bases left between them.

This clonotype was picked up a small number of times. The gene calls are TRBV5-1 and TRBJ2-2, with 7 bases aligning to TRBD1. Germline CDR1 reads SGHRS; CDR2 reads YFSETQ. Trimming at V came to 7 bases and at J to 0 bases, leaving 12 bases not matched to a gene. The CDR3 sequence is 17 residues long. The CDR3 sequence: CASRNGKGQSNTGELFF. CDR3 nucleotide sequence: TGCGCCAGCCGAAACGGAAAGGGACAGTCGAACACCGGGGAGCTGTTTTTT.